Listed here are 31 T cell receptor beta chains from one sample, sequenced in a study of blood T cell repertoires in COVID-19. The assay was immunoSEQ multiplex PCR, and TCRdb's table has in-frame clones only and misses some. This table holds almost 350,000 clones, roughly nine tenths found once. The sequenced sample was peripheral blood. Receptors originate from a woman aged 60-70 years with COVID-19, enrolled during active disease.

This chain joins TRBV2 and TRBJ1-4; D uncertain. The germline V and J ends were trimmed by 7 bases and 5 bases, with 14 bases remaining between them. This CDR3 has 14 residues. The germline V gene encodes CDR1 SNHLY and CDR2 FYNNEI. CDR3 nucleotide sequence: TGTGCCAGCAATTCTGGCTTCAGGAATGAAAAACTGTTTTTT. Protein product: CASNSGFRNEKLFF.

The chain has TRBV6-5 and TRBJ1-2, with 8 bases lining up with TRBD1. Germline V gives CDR1 MNHEY, CDR2 SVGAGI. The V gene end was trimmed by 2 bases and the J gene end by 4 bases; junction bases not matched to a gene: 6. The CDR3 has 15 residues. CDR3 loop: CASSYLPGGGYGYTF. CDR3 DNA: TGTGCCAGCAGTTACCTTCCAGGGGGCGGCTATGGCTACACCTTC.

This chain uses TRBV24-1 with TRBJ2-1, with 8 bases fitting TRBD1. In germline, CDR1 is KGHDR, CDR2 SFDVKD. V lost 3 bases, J lost 2 bases, and 11 bases stayed unmatched. This CDR3 is 18 amino acids long. The DNA for the CDR3 is TGTGCCACCAGTGATCGATCCCGACAGGGGAATGCCTACAATGAGCAGTTCTTC. It translates to CATSDRSRQGNAYNEQFF.

The genes are TRBV27 and TRBJ2-7; 9 bases align to TRBD1. The germline CDR1 and CDR2 sequences are MNHEY and SMNVEV (reference sequence). The CDR3 runs to 15 residues. Trimming took 1 base from V and 4 from J; bases not matched to a gene: 5. The chain's CDR3 is CASSLWGTGMYEQYF. CDR3 coding DNA: TGTGCCAGCAGTTTATGGGGGACAGGGATGTACGAGCAGTACTTC.

The V gene is TRBV11-2, the J gene TRBJ1-2; D perhaps matches TRBD1 (5 bases). The germline CDR1 and CDR2 sequences are SGHAT and FQNNGV. The CDR3 is 15 amino acids. V shed 5 bases and J shed 4 bases, with 17 bases lying between them. The CDR3 sequence: CASSRLRGTTYGYTF. The CDR3 DNA reads as TGTGCCAGCAGCCGCCTTCGGGGGACGACCTATGGCTACACCTTC.

The gene calls are TRBV5-1 and TRBJ1-2; D is unresolved. This CDR3 has 14 amino acids. Between the trimmed V and J ends, which lost 3 bases and 5 bases, there was a span of 14 bases. The germline gives CDR1 SGHRS, CDR2 YFSETQ. CDR3: CASSSGATAYGYTF. The CDR3 coding sequence is TGCGCCAGCAGCTCCGGAGCGACCGCTTATGGCTACACCTTC.

This rearrangement joins TRBV9 to TRBJ1-5, with 9 bases lining up with TRBD1. Germline CDR1 and CDR2: SGDLS and YYNGEE. J gave up 5 bases and V 3 bases, and 3 bases lay outside the gene matches. This CDR3 comprises 14 residues. The CDR3 spells CASSDGTGYQPQHF. The CDR3 nucleotides are TGTGCCAGCAGCGACGGGACAGGGTATCAGCCCCAGCATTTT. The complete variable domain, with remaining parts taken from reference TRBV9 and TRBJ1-5, reads DSGVTQTPKHLITATGQRVTLRCSPRSGDLSVYWYQQSLDQGLQFLIQYYNGEERAKGNILERFSAQQFPDLHSELNLSSLELGDSALYFCASSDGTGYQPQHFGDGTRLSIL.

The chain recombines TRBV9 with TRBJ1-2; TRBD1 agrees at 10 bases. This CDR3 has 17 amino acids. The germline gives CDR1 SGDLS, CDR2 YYNGEE. The V gene end was trimmed by 0 bases and the J gene end by 8 bases; junction bases not matched to a gene: 13. The CDR3 nucleotides are TGTGCCAGCAGCGTAGGGGGACAGGGGATTGGTATGAGGGGCTACACCTTC. Amino acid sequence: CASSVGGQGIGMRGYTF. Together with reference TRBV9 and TRBJ1-2, the CDR3 gives the full variable domain: DSGVTQTPKHLITATGQRVTLRCSPRSGDLSVYWYQQSLDQGLQFLIQYYNGEERAKGNILERFSAQQFPDLHSELNLSSLELGDSALYFCASSVGGQGIGMRGYTFGSGTRLTVV.

The chain uses TRBV27 and TRBJ1-5; 7 nucleotides agree with TRBD1. The trim removed 5 bases at V and 7 bases at J, leaving 5 bases unmatched. The germline V gene has CDR1 MNHEY and CDR2 SMNVEV (reference sequence). The CDR3 is 13 amino acids. Here the CDR3 reads CASSPDRRQPQHF. The CDR3 nucleotides read TGTGCCAGCAGTCCGGACAGGAGACAGCCCCAGCATTTT.

Only one count was recorded for this clone. V is TRBV5-4 and J is TRBJ2-3, with TRBD2 matching over 8 bases. There are 15 residues in the CDR3. V shed 2 bases and J 0 bases; nucleotides not matched to a gene: 2. Germline CDR1 is SGHNT and CDR2 is YYREEE (reference sequence). CDR3 nucleotides: TGTGCCAGCAGCTTAAAGCGGGGGAGCACAGATACGCAGTATTTT. Its protein is CASSLKRGSTDTQYF. Supplemented by reference TRBV5-4 and TRBJ2-3, the full variable domain reads ETGVTQSPTHLIKTRGQQVTLRCSSQSGHNTVSWYQQALGQGPQFIFQYYREEENGRGNFPPRFSGLQFPNYSSELNVNALELDDSALYLCASSLKRGSTDTQYFGPGTRLTVL.

This clone was detected many times. The rearrangement joins TRBV12-3 or TRBV12-4 to TRBJ2-1; 12 nucleotides align to TRBD2. V was clipped by 9 bases and J by 10 bases; unmatched bases: 7. This CDR3 spans 13 amino acids. CDR3 protein: CASTSGGSKEQFF. In DNA form, the CDR3 reads TGTGCCAGTACTAGCGGGGGGAGTAAGGAGCAGTTCTTC.

This clone has a handful of counts. The chain combines TRBV9 with TRBJ2-7; TRBD1 is a possible D gene (6 bases). V lost 4 bases and J 3 bases, leaving 14 bases between the germline ends. This CDR3 region has 14 residues. The germline CDR1 and CDR2 sequences are SGDLS and YYNGEE. The CDR3 loop is CASSPTMDSYEQYF. In DNA form, the CDR3 reads TGTGCCAGCAGCCCTACCATGGACAGCTACGAGCAGTACTTC.

The genes are TRBV15 and TRBJ2-7; D unresolved. CDR1 is LNHNV and CDR2 is YYDKDF in the germline V gene (reference sequence). There are 15 residues in the CDR3. V was pared by 0 bases and J by 2 bases, with 11 bases between. The DNA for the CDR3 is TGTGCCACCAGCAGAGACCGCACGGTTACCTACGAGCAGTACTTC. It is translated as CATSRDRTVTYEQYF.

This clone was recorded only once. The chain has TRBV7-3 and TRBJ1-1, with D unclear. Per the germline V gene, CDR1 is SGHTA and CDR2 is FQGTGA. This CDR3 region has 13 residues. The germline V and J ends were trimmed by 5 bases and 5 bases, with 12 bases remaining between them. The CDR3 loop is CASSPSQNTEAFF. In nucleotides, the CDR3 is TGTGCCAGCAGCCCCTCCCAGAATACTGAAGCTTTCTTT.

CDR3 sequence (DNA): TGTGCCAGCAGTTACGACTGGAACACTGAAGCTTTCTTT. Translating it yields CASSYDWNTEAFF. The genes are TRBV6-5 and TRBJ1-1; no definite D call. V was pared by 2 bases and J by 1 base, with 5 bases between. Germline V CDR1 and CDR2: MNHEY, SVGAGI. This CDR3 has 13 amino acids.

The chain has TRBV21-1 and TRBJ2-6; the table's D gene call, TRBD1, was not cross checked with the DNA. TRBV21-1 is classified as a pseudogene. The CDR3 extends over 17 amino acids. The CDR3 here is CASSGQQGAPGANVLTF. The CDR3 DNA sequence: TGTGCCAGCAGCGGACAACAGGGGGCGCCTGGGGCCAACGTCCTGACTTTC.

This chain joins TRBV7-9 and TRBJ1-4, with D hard to call. Germline CDR1 and CDR2: SEHNR and FQNEAQ (reference sequence). The CDR3 is made up of 13 amino acids. V dropped 0 bases and J dropped 9 bases, with 8 bases sitting between them. The CDR3: CASSLATQQKLFF. In DNA, the CDR3 is TGTGCCAGCAGCTTAGCAACACAGCAAAAACTGTTTTTT.

Concerning this clone itself: One end of the junction is discordant with germline, which a read error may explain. The chain couples TRBV7-2 to TRBJ2-7; TRBD2 matches at 11 bases. The CDR3 loop spans 13 amino acids. Per germline, CDR1 SGHTA and CDR2 FQGNSA. The CDR3 nucleotides are TGTGCCAGCAGCTTAGAAGGGGGGACTAGCGGCGACTTC. Encoded protein: CASSLEGGTSGDF.

The J gene is TRBJ1-2, the V gene TRBV6-2 or TRBV6-3, with TRBD1 identical over 7 bases. J gave up 7 bases and V 2 bases, and 7 bases lay outside the gene matches. Germline assignment: CDR1 MNHEY and CDR2 SVGEGT. The CDR3 is made up of 14 amino acids. CDR3 nucleotide sequence: TGTGCCAGCAGTTACGCCGGGACAGTTCTTGGCTACACCTTC. Encoded protein: CASSYAGTVLGYTF.

This chain uses TRBV10-3 with TRBJ2-7; 12 positions agree with TRBD2. The CDR3 consists of 15 residues. Germline values: CDR1 ENHRY, CDR2 SYGVKD. The junction had 4 bases not matched to a gene; V was cut back by 5 bases and J by 2 bases. In DNA form, the CDR3 reads TGTGCCATCAGTTTGACTAGCGGGGGAACCTACGAGCAGTACTTC. Its protein product is CAISLTSGGTYEQYF.

The chain uses TRBV11-2 and TRBJ1-3; weak D call: TRBD1 (6 bases). This CDR3 comprises 15 residues. Germline V gene lookup returns CDR1 SGHAT and CDR2 FQNNGV. Trimming cost V 1 base and J 4 bases, with 11 bases left between them. The CDR3 DNA is TGTGCCAGCAGCTTAGCAGGGGCGGCGGGAAACACCATATATTTT. It encodes CASSLAGAAGNTIYF. Together with reference TRBV11-2 and TRBJ1-3, the CDR3 gives the full variable domain: EAGVAQSPRYKIIEKRQSVAFWCNPISGHATLYWYQQILGQGPKLLIQFQNNGVVDDSQLPKDRFSAERLKGVDSTLKIQPAKLEDSAVYLCASSLAGAAGNTIYFGEGSWLTVV.

The chain has TRBV6-1 and TRBJ2-2, with D tentatively TRBD1 (6 bases). The length of the CDR3 is 16 residues. V lost 2 bases and J lost 7, with 17 bases in between. CDR1 and CDR2 (germline): MNHNS, SASEGT. In DNA form, the CDR3 reads TGTGCCAGCAGTGAACCTAGGACAGAACTACTCGGGGAGCTGTTTTTT. This sequence encodes CASSEPRTELLGELFF.

The chain has TRBV5-8 and TRBJ1-5, with 8 bases matching TRBD1. Trimming at V came to 4 bases and at J to 7 bases, leaving 7 bases not matched to a gene. CDR3 length: 14 residues. Germline V gives CDR1 SGHTS, CDR2 YDEGEE. CDR3 sequence (DNA): TGTGCCAGCAGCCCTGGACAGGGTGAACAGCCCCAGCATTTT. Encoded protein: CASSPGQGEQPQHF.

About this clone itself: This sample includes further DNA sequences coding for the same CDR3. The CDR3 DNA reads TGTGCCAGCAGTGAACGACAGGGCACTGAAGCTTTCTTT. It is translated as CASSERQGTEAFF. The gene calls are TRBV6-1 and TRBJ1-1; 7 bases match TRBD1. The CDR3 spans 13 residues. The trim removed 2 bases at V and 4 bases at J, leaving 1 base unmatched. Germline values: CDR1 MNHNS, CDR2 SASEGT.

This chain links TRBV7-9 with TRBJ2-7, with TRBD2 as a possible D gene (6 bases). The length of the CDR3 is 13 residues. Per the germline V gene, CDR1 is SEHNR and CDR2 is FQNEAQ (reference sequence). V was shortened by 4 bases and J by 0 bases, with 7 bases between the two germline ends. The CDR3 sequence is CASSSSASYEQYF. The CDR3 bases are TGTGCCAGCAGCTCTAGCGCCTCCTACGAGCAGTACTTC.

This clone was found a few times. The J gene is TRBJ1-1, the V gene TRBV18, with a tentative D call TRBD1 (5 bases). This CDR3 has 15 amino acids. The V gene's germline CDR1 is KGHSH and CDR2 LQKENI. V gave up 3 bases and J gave up 7 bases, with 18 bases separating them. The DNA of the CDR3 is TGTGCCAGCTCACCTGGGGCCGGGACTCAGGGTGAAGCTTTCTTT. Encoded protein: CASSPGAGTQGEAFF.

This clone was found a few times. The rearrangement uses TRBV16 and TRBJ1-3, with D unresolved. CDR1 is KGHSY and CDR2 is FQNENV in the germline V gene. The CDR3 is 15 amino acids. V was cut by 0 bases and J by 1 base, with 7 bases left in between. CDR3 loop: CASSQSYISGNTIYF. CDR3 DNA sequence: TGTGCCAGCAGCCAATCGTACATTTCTGGAAACACCATATATTTT. Variable domain in full (rest from reference TRBV16 and TRBJ1-3): GEEVAQTPKHLVRGEGQKAKLYCAPIKGHSYVFWYQQVLKNEFKFLISFQNENVFDETGMPKERFSAKCLPNSPCSLEIQATKLEDSAVYFCASSQSYISGNTIYFGEGSWLTVV.

In its sample, this clone was seen once. The chain links TRBV6-5 to TRBJ2-1, with 7 bases matching TRBD1. The CDR3 consists of 13 residues. Germline CDR1 reads MNHEY; CDR2 reads SVGAGI. Losses at the gene ends were 8 bases for V and 1 base for J; bases not matched to a gene: 2. The CDR3 DNA reads TGTGCCAGCGTCAGGGGGTCCTACAATGAGCAGTTCTTC. Protein sequence: CASVRGSYNEQFF.

The J gene is TRBJ2-7, the V gene TRBV6-5; 10 bases are shared with TRBD1. The ends lost 5 bases at V and 2 bases at J; junction bases unmatched: 6. The CDR3 consists of 15 residues. The V gene's germline CDR1 is MNHEY and CDR2 SVGAGI. The CDR3, as DNA: TGTGCCAGCAGTCTCGGGACAGGGGCCCCCTACGAGCAGTACTTC. Translated, it gives CASSLGTGAPYEQYF.

This clone was seen only once. The genes are TRBV6-1 and TRBJ1-6; weak D call: TRBD1 (6 bases). The V gene's germline CDR1 is MNHNS and CDR2 SASEGT. The CDR3 totals 14 residues. Between the trimmed V and J ends, which lost 3 bases and 7 bases, there was a span of 10 bases. CDR3 nucleotides: TGTGCCAGCAGTGAGGACAGACACAATTCACCCCTCCACTTT. Protein product: CASSEDRHNSPLHF.

The chain has TRBV28 and TRBJ2-7; 7 positions agree with TRBD2. The germline gives CDR1 MDHEN, CDR2 SYDVKM. Trimming cost V 6 bases and J 0 bases; bases outside gene matches: 5. This CDR3 has 14 residues. CDR3 protein: CASRAAGNSYEQYF. The CDR3 DNA follows: TGTGCCAGCAGGGCAGCGGGGAACTCCTACGAGCAGTACTTC.